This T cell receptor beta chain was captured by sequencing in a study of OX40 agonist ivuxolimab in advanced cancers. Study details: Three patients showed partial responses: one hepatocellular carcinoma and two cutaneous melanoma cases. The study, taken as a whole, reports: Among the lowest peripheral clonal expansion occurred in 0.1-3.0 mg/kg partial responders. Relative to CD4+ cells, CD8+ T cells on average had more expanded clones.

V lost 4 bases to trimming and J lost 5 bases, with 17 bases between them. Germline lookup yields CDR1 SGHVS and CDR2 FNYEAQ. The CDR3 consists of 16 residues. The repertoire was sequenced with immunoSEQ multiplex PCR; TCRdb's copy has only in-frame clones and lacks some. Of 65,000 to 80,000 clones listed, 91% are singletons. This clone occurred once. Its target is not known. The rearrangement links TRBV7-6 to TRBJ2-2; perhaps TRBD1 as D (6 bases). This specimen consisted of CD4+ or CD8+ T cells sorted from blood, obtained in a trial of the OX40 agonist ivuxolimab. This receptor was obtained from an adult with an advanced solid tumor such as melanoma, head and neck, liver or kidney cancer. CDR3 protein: CASSSPPGARTGELFF. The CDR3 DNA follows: TGTGCCAGCAGCTCCCCGCCAGGGGCGAGGACCGGGGAGCTGTTTTTT.